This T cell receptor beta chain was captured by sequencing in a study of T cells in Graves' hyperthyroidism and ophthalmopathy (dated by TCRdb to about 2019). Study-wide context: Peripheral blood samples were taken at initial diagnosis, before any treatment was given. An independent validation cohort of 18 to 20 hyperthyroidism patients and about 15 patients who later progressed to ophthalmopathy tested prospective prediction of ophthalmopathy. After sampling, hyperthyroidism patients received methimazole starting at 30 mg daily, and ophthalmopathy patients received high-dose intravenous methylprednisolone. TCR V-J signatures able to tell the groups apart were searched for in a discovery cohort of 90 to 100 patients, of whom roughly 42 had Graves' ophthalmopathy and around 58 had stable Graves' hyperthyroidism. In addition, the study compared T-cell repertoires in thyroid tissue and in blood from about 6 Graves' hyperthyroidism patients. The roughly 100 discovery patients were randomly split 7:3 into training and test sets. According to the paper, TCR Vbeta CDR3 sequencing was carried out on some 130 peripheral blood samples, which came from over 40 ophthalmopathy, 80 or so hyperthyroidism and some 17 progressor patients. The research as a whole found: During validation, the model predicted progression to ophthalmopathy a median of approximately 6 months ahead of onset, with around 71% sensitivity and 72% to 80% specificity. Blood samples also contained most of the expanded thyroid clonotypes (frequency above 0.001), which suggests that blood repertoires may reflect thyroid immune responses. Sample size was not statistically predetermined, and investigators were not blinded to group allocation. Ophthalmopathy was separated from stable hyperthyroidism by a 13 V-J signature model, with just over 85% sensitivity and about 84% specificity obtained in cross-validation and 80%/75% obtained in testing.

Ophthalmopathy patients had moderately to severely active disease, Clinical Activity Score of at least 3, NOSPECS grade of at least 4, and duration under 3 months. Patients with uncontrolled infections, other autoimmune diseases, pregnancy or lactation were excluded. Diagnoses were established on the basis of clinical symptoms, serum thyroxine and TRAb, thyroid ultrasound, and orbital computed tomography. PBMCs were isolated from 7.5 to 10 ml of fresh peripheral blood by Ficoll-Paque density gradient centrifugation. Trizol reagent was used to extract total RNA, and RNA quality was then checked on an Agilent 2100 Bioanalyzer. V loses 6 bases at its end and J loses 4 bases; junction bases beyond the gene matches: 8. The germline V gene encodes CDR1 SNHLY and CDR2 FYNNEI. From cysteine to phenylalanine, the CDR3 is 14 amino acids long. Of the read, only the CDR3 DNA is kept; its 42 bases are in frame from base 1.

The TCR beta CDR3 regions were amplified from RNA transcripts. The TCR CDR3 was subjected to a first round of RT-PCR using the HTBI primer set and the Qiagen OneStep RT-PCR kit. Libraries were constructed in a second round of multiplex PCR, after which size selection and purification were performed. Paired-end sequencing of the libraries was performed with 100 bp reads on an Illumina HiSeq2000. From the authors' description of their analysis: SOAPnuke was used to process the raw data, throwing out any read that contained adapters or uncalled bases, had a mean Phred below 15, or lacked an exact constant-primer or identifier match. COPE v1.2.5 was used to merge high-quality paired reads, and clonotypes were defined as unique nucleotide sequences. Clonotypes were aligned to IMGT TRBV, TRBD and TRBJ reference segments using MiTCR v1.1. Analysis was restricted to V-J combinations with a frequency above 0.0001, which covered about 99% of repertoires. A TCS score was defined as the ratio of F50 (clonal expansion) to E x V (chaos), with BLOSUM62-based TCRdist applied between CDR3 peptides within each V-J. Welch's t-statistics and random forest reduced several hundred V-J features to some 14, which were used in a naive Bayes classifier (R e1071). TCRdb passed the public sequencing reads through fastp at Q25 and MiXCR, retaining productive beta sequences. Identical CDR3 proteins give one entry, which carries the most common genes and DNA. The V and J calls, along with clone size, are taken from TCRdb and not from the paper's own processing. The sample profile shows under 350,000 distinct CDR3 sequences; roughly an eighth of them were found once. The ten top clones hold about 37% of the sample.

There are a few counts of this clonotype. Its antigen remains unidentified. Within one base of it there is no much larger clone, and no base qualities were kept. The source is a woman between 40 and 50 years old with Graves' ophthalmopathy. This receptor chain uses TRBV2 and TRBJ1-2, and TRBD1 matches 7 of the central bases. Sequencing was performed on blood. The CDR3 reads CASSEQGPGYGYTF. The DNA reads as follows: TGTGCCAGCAGCGAACAGGGGCCTGGCTATGGCTACACCTTC.